The next 30 T cell receptor beta chains were all read from a single sample in a study of CD8 T cells in ankylosing spondylitis. Study outcomes and limitations: There was a TCR beta motif, made of fewer than 10 highly homologous variants, that appeared characteristic of ankylosing spondylitis blood.

TCRdb called the 5' RACE reads again in MiXCR, with one record for every CDR3 protein. The table has about 540,000 distinct CDR3 sequences, about 12% seen once. For these TCRs, the target antigens are not known. Sequencing was performed on blood, either unsorted or a sorted T cell fraction (not recorded which). These TCRs come from a male donor with ankylosing spondylitis.

V usage is TRBV5-1 and J usage is TRBJ2-1; tentative D call: TRBD1 (6 bases). The germline V gene has CDR1 SGHRS and CDR2 YFSETQ. Between the trimmed V and J ends, which lost 7 bases and 9 bases, there was a span of 17 bases. CDR3 size: 13 residues. This CDR3 reads CASGQQGGGEQFF. CDR3 nucleotides: TGCGCCAGCGGACAACAGGGCGGTGGTGAGCAGTTCTTC.

This clonotype has only a few counts. The gene calls are TRBV5-1 and TRBJ2-3; D is undetermined. The CDR3 covers 14 residues. CDR1 is SGHRS, CDR2 YFSETQ, per germline. V gave up 5 bases and J gave up 0 bases, with 10 bases separating them. CDR3 loop: CASRVDPSTDTQYF. As DNA, the CDR3 is TGCGCCAGCAGGGTTGACCCTAGCACAGATACGCAGTATTTT.

This clonotype showed up just a few times. The genes are TRBV3-1 and TRBJ2-3; D uncertain. Trimming removed 4 bases from V and 5 bases from J, with 10 bases in between. Germline V CDR1 and CDR2: LGHDT, YNNKEL (reference sequence). This CDR3 comprises 13 residues. The CDR3 sequence: CASSLVDQDTQYF. CDR3 in DNA: TGTGCCAGCAGCCTTGTAGATCAAGATACGCAGTATTTT.

The chain combines TRBV12-3 or TRBV12-4 with TRBJ2-5; 10 nucleotides align to TRBD2. The V gene end was trimmed by 5 bases and the J gene end by 5 bases; junction bases not matched to a gene: 11. This CDR3 is 16 amino acids long. The CDR3 reads CASSPGVAGGGETQYF. The CDR3 nucleotides are TGTGCCAGCAGTCCCGGGGTAGCGGGAGGTGGTGAGACCCAGTACTTC.

Only a few counts were recorded for this clonotype. The chain uses TRBV3-1 and TRBJ2-1, with 7 bases identical to TRBD2. The CDR3 spans 17 residues. From germline, CDR1 is LGHDT and CDR2 YNNKEL (reference sequence). V shed 6 bases, J shed 0 bases, and the junction held 11 bases outside the gene matches. The CDR3 reads CASRSNGRGSSYNEQFF. CDR3 nucleotides: TGTGCCAGCAGATCTAACGGCCGCGGGAGCTCCTACAATGAGCAGTTCTTC.

This clonotype was detected a few times. This chain joins TRBV10-3 and TRBJ2-7; no clear D. Germline loops: CDR1 ENHRY, CDR2 SYGVKD. This CDR3 has 13 residues. V was shortened by 5 bases and J by 5 bases, with 13 bases between the two germline ends. The CDR3 DNA follows: TGTGCCATCAGTCCAGTCGCCCTGGACGAGCAGTACTTC. Residues: CAISPVALDEQYF.

This chain joins TRBV20-1 and TRBJ2-2; D remains ambiguous. In germline, CDR1 is DFQATT, CDR2 SNEGSKA (reference sequence). The CDR3 is 12 residues long. V was pared by 0 bases and J by 6 bases, with 5 bases between. DNA for the CDR3: TGCAGTGCTAGAGATAACCCCGGGGAGCTGTTTTTT. It translates to CSARDNPGELFF.

The chain recombines TRBV7-9 with TRBJ1-1, with a tentative D call TRBD1 (5 bases). The CDR3 spans 12 residues. From germline, CDR1 is SEHNR and CDR2 FQNEAQ (reference sequence). The V gene lost 7 bases and the J gene lost 10 bases, with 16 bases spanning the gap. In DNA form, the CDR3 reads TGTGCCAGCATGGACATCTCCTCCGGAGCTTTCTTT. This codes for CASMDISSGAFF. Filled out from reference TRBV7-9 and TRBJ1-1, the complete variable domain reads DTGVSQNPRHKITKRGQNVTFRCDPISEHNRLYWYRQTLGQGPEFLTYFQNEAQLEKSRLLSDRFSAERPKGSFSTLEIQRTEQGDSAMYLCASMDISSGAFFGQGTRLTVV.

CDR3: CATSDRAVTDTQYF. The CDR3 nucleotides read TGTGCCACCAGTGACAGGGCGGTCACAGATACGCAGTATTTT. This chain joins TRBV24-1 and TRBJ2-3, with a possible D match to TRBD1 (5 bases). The CDR3 runs 14 residues. Germline lookup yields CDR1 KGHDR and CDR2 SFDVKD. V lost 4 bases to trimming and J lost 2 bases, with 9 bases between them.

This clonotype appeared a few times. This rearrangement joins TRBV2 to TRBJ1-5, with D uncertain. Germline V gives CDR1 SNHLY, CDR2 FYNNEI. V lost 7 bases, J lost 7 bases, and 14 bases lay in between. The CDR3 runs to 13 residues. CDR3 sequence reads: CASNGESVQPQHF. The CDR3 nucleotides are TGTGCCAGCAACGGGGAGTCAGTGCAGCCCCAGCATTTT.

The V call is TRBV18, the J call TRBJ1-1; D gene ambiguous. Trimming left V 4 bases short and J 5 bases short, with 5 bases between. Germline V gene lookup returns CDR1 KGHSH and CDR2 LQKENI. This CDR3 comprises 11 residues. The CDR3 here is CASSQSTEAFF. The CDR3 bases are TGTGCCAGCTCACAAAGTACTGAAGCTTTCTTT.

CDR3 sequence: CASRRLASTDTQYF. CDR3 nucleotides: TGCGCCAGCAGACGACTAGCAAGCACAGATACGCAGTATTTT. This chain links TRBV4-1 with TRBJ2-3, with TRBD2 matching over 7 bases. The CDR3 has 14 amino acids. The V gene end was trimmed by 6 bases and the J gene end by 0 bases; junction bases not matched to a gene: 3. Germline lookup yields CDR1 MGHRA and CDR2 YSYEKL.

V gene TRBV7-9 combines with J gene TRBJ1-6, with a tentative D call TRBD1 (6 bases). The CDR3 consists of 15 residues. Trimming shortened V by 5 bases and J by 9 bases, and 17 bases separated the two germline ends. Germline assignment: CDR1 SEHNR and CDR2 FQNEAQ (reference sequence). The CDR3 nucleotides read TGTGCCAGCAGCACGTCGACAGGAGGGAGTTCACCCCTCCACTTT. Translation gives CASSTSTGGSSPLHF.

This clonotype was observed at least ten times. The chain links TRBV2 to TRBJ2-3; TRBD2 is a possible D gene (6 bases). The V end lost 0 bases, the J end lost 3 bases, and 7 bases lay between the germline ends. The CDR3 consists of 14 residues. Germline V CDR1 and CDR2: SNHLY, FYNNEI. The CDR3 loop reads CASSEALATDTQYF. Written as DNA, the CDR3 is TGTGCCAGCAGTGAAGCTCTAGCGACAGATACGCAGTATTTT. Supplemented by reference TRBV2 and TRBJ2-3, the full variable domain reads EPEVTQTPSHQVTQMGQEVILRCVPISNHLYFYWYRQILGQKVEFLVSFYNNEISEKSEIFDDQFSVERPDGSNFTLKIRSTKLEDSAMYFCASSEALATDTQYFGPGTRLTVL.

The chain links TRBV25-1 to TRBJ2-1; 8 nucleotides match TRBD2. The CDR3 is 15 amino acids. Unmatched junction bases numbered 8, after V lost 3 bases and J lost 7 bases. Looked up from germline, CDR1 is MGHDK and CDR2 is SYGVNS. In DNA, the CDR3 is TGTGCCAGCAGTGACTTACACGGGAGGGTAAATGAGCAGTTCTTC. Protein product: CASSDLHGRVNEQFF.

This chain's CDR3 is CASRLGTGGRGGYTF. CDR3 nucleotide sequence: TGTGCCAGCAGACTTGGGACAGGGGGTCGAGGTGGCTACACCTTC. The chain has TRBV2 and TRBJ1-2, with TRBD1 matching 11 bases. Germline values: CDR1 SNHLY, CDR2 FYNNEI. CDR3 length: 15 residues. V trimming: 6 bases; J trimming: 7 bases; junction bases outside the gene matches: 10. The variable domain in full, completed from reference TRBV2 and TRBJ1-2, reads EPEVTQTPSHQVTQMGQEVILRCVPISNHLYFYWYRQILGQKVEFLVSFYNNEISEKSEIFDDQFSVERPDGSNFTLKIRSTKLEDSAMYFCASRLGTGGRGGYTFGSGTRLTVV.

Ten or more counts support this clonotype. The rearrangement joins TRBV11-2 to TRBJ2-1; D remains unclear. The length of the CDR3 is 14 residues. In germline, CDR1 is SGHAT, CDR2 FQNNGV. The V gene lost 5 bases and the J gene lost 2 bases, with 10 bases spanning the gap. The CDR3 region is CASSPWSAYNEQFF. For the CDR3, the DNA is TGTGCCAGCAGCCCCTGGAGCGCCTACAATGAGCAGTTCTTC. Full variable domain (remainder filled in from reference TRBV11-2 and TRBJ2-1): EAGVAQSPRYKIIEKRQSVAFWCNPISGHATLYWYQQILGQGPKLLIQFQNNGVVDDSQLPKDRFSAERLKGVDSTLKIQPAKLEDSAVYLCASSPWSAYNEQFFGPGTRLTVL.

This clonotype was counted a few times. The chain couples TRBV11-2 to TRBJ2-1; 10 bases are a match to TRBD1. After removal of 6 bases from V and 2 bases from J, the junction contained 10 bases not matched to a gene. Germline CDR1 SGHAT, CDR2 FQNNGV. This CDR3 comprises 17 residues. In nucleotides, the CDR3 is TGTGCCAGCAGTACCAGCGCCGGGACAGGGGCCTACAATGAGCAGTTCTTC. Protein sequence: CASSTSAGTGAYNEQFF.

This clonotype came up a few times. The chain has TRBV7-2 and TRBJ1-1, with D unclear. The CDR3 length is 12 residues. Trimming left V 5 bases short and J 8 bases short, with 12 bases between. Germline CDR1 and CDR2: SGHTA and FQGNSA. CDR3 bases: TGTGCCAGCAGCCCAGCGGGTCGAGAAGCTTTCTTT. It codes for CASSPAGREAFF.

This clonotype came up a few times. CDR3 in DNA: TGCAGTGCTAGAGACTTTCAGGGAGGGGGGATAGATACGCAGTATTTT. This sequence encodes CSARDFQGGGIDTQYF. V and J are TRBV20-1 and TRBJ2-3, with D possibly being TRBD2 (7 bases). The V end lost 0 bases, the J end lost 5 bases, and 18 bases lay between the germline ends. The CDR3 is 16 amino acids. Germline V lookup: CDR1 DFQATT, CDR2 SNEGSKA (reference sequence).

The gene calls are TRBV6-4 and TRBJ2-3, with 9 nucleotides matching TRBD2. V lost 0 bases and J lost 4; bases outside the gene matches: 5. Germline V CDR1 and CDR2: MRHNA, SNTAGT. The CDR3 is made up of 16 amino acids. The CDR3 here is CASSDSAGGPADTQYF. The CDR3 DNA sequence: TGTGCCAGCAGTGACTCGGCGGGAGGGCCTGCAGATACGCAGTATTTT.

This clonotype was detected only a few times. The chain links TRBV13 to TRBJ1-2; D is possibly TRBD1 (5 bases). CDR1 and CDR2 from the germline V gene are PRHDT and FYEKMQ (reference sequence). The CDR3 is made up of 14 amino acids. The ends were cut back, 7 bases at V and 5 bases at J, with 17 bases in the middle. Written as DNA, the CDR3 is TGTGCCAGCATCGGACCGGGACTCGAATATGGCTACACCTTC. This codes for CASIGPGLEYGYTF.

This clonotype was counted between two and nine times. The chain couples TRBV29-1 to TRBJ2-1; D is unclear. CDR1 SQVTM and CDR2 ANQGSEA come from the germline V gene. CDR3 length: 15 residues. V gave up 6 bases and J gave up 0 bases, with 15 bases separating them. Here the CDR3 reads CSVKGSPSSYNEQFF. The CDR3 DNA reads TGCAGCGTGAAGGGTTCGCCAAGCTCCTACAATGAGCAGTTCTTC.

The chain combines TRBV12-5 with TRBJ1-1; D is ambiguous. Germline values: CDR1 LGHNT, CDR2 FRNRAP. The ends were cut back, 2 bases at V and 8 bases at J, with 12 bases in the middle. The CDR3 has 13 residues. CDR3 in amino acids: CASGLWNGVEAFF. CDR3 nucleotides: TGTGCTAGTGGTTTGTGGAACGGAGTCGAAGCTTTCTTT.

This clonotype was counted between two and nine times. The chain links TRBV24-1 to TRBJ2-7, with TRBD1 matching 7 bases. Germline values: CDR1 KGHDR, CDR2 SFDVKD. The CDR3 contains 14 residues. V lost 4 bases to trimming and J lost 1 base; unmatched junction nucleotides: 3. The CDR3 is CATSENRGSYEQYF. As DNA, the CDR3 is TGTGCCACCAGTGAAAACAGGGGTTCCTACGAGCAGTACTTC.

This clonotype came up a few times. The V call is TRBV5-1, the J call TRBJ1-1; 9 nucleotides line up with TRBD1. The CDR3 totals 15 residues. The V gene's germline CDR1 is SGHRS and CDR2 YFSETQ. The J segment lost 4 bases and the V segment lost 4 bases, leaving 8 bases of the junction unmatched. The CDR3 DNA follows: TGCGCCAGCAGCCCGGGACAGGGTGGTATCACTGAAGCTTTCTTT. This sequence encodes CASSPGQGGITEAFF.

This clonotype was observed a few times. The chain combines TRBV4-1 with TRBJ2-3; D remains ambiguous. Germline V gives CDR1 MGHRA, CDR2 YSYEKL. V shed 5 bases and J shed 6 bases, with 12 bases lying between them. The CDR3 covers 13 residues. CDR3 DNA sequence: TGCGCCAGCAGCTACTTGACGTGGGATACGCAGTATTTT. Translating gives CASSYLTWDTQYF.

This clonotype was found many times. The V and J genes are TRBV25-1 and TRBJ2-2, with D hard to call. V was clipped by 7 bases and J by 1 base, with 7 bases between them. CDR3 size: 13 residues. Germline V gives CDR1 MGHDK, CDR2 SYGVNS. The CDR3 reads CASMVLNTGELFF. The CDR3 DNA is TGTGCCAGCATGGTGTTGAACACCGGGGAGCTGTTTTTT.

The CDR3 sequence: CASSIDDLQETQYF. The CDR3 DNA is TGTGCCAGTAGTATAGATGATCTTCAAGAGACCCAGTACTTC. The J gene is TRBJ2-5, the V gene TRBV19; D not resolved. CDR1 is LNHDA and CDR2 is SQIVND in the germline V gene (reference sequence). The ends were cut back, 0 bases at V and 2 bases at J, with 7 bases in the middle. The CDR3 contains 14 residues.

The sample holds a few counts of this clonotype. The gene calls are TRBV14 and TRBJ1-1; 12 nucleotides align to TRBD1. The germline V gene has CDR1 SGHDN and CDR2 FVKESK. Trimming cost V 4 bases and J 5 bases; bases outside gene matches: 5. The CDR3 covers 15 residues. The CDR3 sequence: CASSRGTGGGTEAFF. The CDR3 DNA reads TGTGCCAGCAGCCGGGGGACAGGGGGCGGAACTGAAGCTTTCTTT.